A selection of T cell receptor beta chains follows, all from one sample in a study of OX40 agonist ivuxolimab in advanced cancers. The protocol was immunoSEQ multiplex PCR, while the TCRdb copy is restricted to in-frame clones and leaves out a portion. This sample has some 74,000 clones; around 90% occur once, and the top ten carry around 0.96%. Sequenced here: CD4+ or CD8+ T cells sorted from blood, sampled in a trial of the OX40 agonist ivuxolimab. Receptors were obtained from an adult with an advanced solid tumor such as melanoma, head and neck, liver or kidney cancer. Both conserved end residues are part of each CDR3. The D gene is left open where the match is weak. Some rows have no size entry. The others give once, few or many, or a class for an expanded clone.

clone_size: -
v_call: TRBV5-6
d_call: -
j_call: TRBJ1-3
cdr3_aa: CASSLVSSGNTIYF
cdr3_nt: TGTGCCAGCAGCTTGGTATCATCTGGAAACACCATATATTTT

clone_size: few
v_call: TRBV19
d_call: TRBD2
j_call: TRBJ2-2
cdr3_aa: CASSIDRGGLEGTGELFF
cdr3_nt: TGTGCCAGTAGTATAGATCGTGGGGGACTAGAAGGCACCGGGGAGCTGTTTTTT

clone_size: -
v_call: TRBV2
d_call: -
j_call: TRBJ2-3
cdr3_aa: CASSEMGSLSTDTQYF
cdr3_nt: TGTGCCAGCAGTGAAATGGGCAGCCTCAGCACAGATACGCAGTATTTT

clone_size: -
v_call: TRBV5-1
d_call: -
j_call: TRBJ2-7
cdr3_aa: CASSLRSQGVNRNDFYEQYF
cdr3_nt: TGCGCCAGCAGCCTGCGTTCCCAGGGTGTTAACCGGAACGATTTCTACGAGCAGTACTTC

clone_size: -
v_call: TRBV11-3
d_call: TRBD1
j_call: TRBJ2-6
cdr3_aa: CASSSRDRSFSGANVLTF
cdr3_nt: TGTGCCAGCAGCTCTCGGGACAGGTCCTTCTCTGGGGCCAACGTCCTGACTTTC

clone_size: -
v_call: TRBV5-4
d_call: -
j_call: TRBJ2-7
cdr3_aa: CASSLAGDITYEQYF
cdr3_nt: TGTGCCAGCAGCTTGGCCGGGGATATAACCTACGAGCAGTACTTC

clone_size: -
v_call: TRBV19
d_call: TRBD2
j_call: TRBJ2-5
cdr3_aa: CASSIREGETQYF
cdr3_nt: TGTGCCAGTAGTATACGGGAGGGAGAGACCCAGTACTTC

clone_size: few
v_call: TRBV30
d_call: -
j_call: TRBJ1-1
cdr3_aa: CAWSQGVMDTEAFF
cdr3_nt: TGTGCCTGGAGTCAGGGAGTTATGGACACTGAAGCTTTCTTT

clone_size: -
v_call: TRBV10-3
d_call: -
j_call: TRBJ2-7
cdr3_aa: CAISASSGLGYEQYF
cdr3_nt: TGTGCCATCAGTGCTTCGTCAGGACTGGGTTACGAGCAGTACTTC

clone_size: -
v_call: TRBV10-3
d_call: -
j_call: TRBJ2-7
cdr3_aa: CAISEYPGDEQYF
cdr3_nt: TGTGCCATCAGTGAGTATCCAGGGGACGAGCAGTACTTC

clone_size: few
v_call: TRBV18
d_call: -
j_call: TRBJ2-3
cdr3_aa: CASSSITATDTQYF
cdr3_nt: TGTGCCAGCTCATCAATAACGGCGACAGATACGCAGTATTTT

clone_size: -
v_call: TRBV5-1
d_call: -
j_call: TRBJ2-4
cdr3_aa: CASRTVPNKNIQYF
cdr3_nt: TGCGCCAGCAGGACCGTGCCTAACAAAAACATTCAGTACTTC

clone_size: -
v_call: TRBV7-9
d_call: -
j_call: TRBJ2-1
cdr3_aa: CASSQVSGTYNEQFF
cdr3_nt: TGTGCCAGCAGCCAAGTGAGCGGTACATACAATGAGCAGTTCTTC

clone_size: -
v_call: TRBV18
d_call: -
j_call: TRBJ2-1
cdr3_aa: CASSPNQVISYNEQFF
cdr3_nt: TGTGCCAGCTCACCCAACCAGGTAATATCCTACAATGAGCAGTTCTTC

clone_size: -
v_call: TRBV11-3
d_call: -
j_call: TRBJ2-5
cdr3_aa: CASTIGAITKETQYF
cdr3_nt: TGTGCCAGCACCATAGGGGCCATTACAAAAGAGACCCAGTACTTC

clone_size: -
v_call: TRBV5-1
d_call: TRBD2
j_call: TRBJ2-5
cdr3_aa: CASSSNSGAGETQYF
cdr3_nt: TGCGCCAGCAGCTCCAATAGCGGGGCGGGAGAGACCCAGTACTTC

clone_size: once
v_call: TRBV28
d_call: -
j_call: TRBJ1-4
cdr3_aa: CASSRRVSTNEKLFF
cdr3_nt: TGTGCCAGCAGTCGCCGAGTGTCGACTAATGAAAAACTGTTTTTT

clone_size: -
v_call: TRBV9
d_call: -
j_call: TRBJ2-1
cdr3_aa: CASSTGWASNEQFF
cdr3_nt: TGTGCCAGCAGTACCGGCTGGGCGTCCAATGAGCAGTTCTTC

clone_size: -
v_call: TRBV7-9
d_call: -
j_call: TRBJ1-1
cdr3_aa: CASSSSGATNTEAFF
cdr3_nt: TGTGCCAGCAGCTCGAGCGGGGCGACGAACACTGAAGCTTTCTTT

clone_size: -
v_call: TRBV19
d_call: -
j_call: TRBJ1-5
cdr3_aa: CASSMIQDFNQPQHF
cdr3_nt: TGTGCCAGTAGTATGATACAGGACTTCAATCAGCCCCAGCATTTT

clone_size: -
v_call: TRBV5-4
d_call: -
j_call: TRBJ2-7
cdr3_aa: CATKRGAELKQYF
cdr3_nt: TGTGCCACCAAACGGGGGGCCGAGCTAAAGCAGTACTTC

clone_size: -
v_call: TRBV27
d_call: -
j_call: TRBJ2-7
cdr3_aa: CASSPWGHNYEQYF
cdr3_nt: TGTGCCAGCAGTCCCTGGGGACACAACTACGAGCAGTACTTC

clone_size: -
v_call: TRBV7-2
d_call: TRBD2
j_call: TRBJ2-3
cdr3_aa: CASRGGLAGGTDTQYF
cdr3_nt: TGTGCCAGCAGGGGCGGACTAGCGGGAGGAACAGATACGCAGTATTTT

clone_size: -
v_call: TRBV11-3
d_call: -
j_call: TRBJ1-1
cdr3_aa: CASSFSPGRSTEAFF
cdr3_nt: TGTGCCAGCAGCTTTTCCCCAGGGCGGAGCACTGAAGCTTTCTTT

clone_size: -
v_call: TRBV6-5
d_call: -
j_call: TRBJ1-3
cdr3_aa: CASSYFAGTGNTIYF
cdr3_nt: TGTGCCAGCAGTTACTTCGCGGGGACTGGAAACACCATATATTTT

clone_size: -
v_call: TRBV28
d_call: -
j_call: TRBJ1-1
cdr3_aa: CASSLLPATAEAFF
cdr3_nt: TGTGCCAGCAGTTTACTACCGGCAACCGCTGAAGCTTTCTTT

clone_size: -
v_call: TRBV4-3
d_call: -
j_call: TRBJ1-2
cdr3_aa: CASSQSLNYGYTF
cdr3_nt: TGCGCCAGCAGCCAATCGTTGAACTATGGCTACACCTTC

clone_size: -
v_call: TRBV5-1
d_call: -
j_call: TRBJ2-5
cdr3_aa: CASWGMQGLQETQYF
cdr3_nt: TGCGCCAGCTGGGGGATGCAGGGCCTCCAAGAGACCCAGTACTTC

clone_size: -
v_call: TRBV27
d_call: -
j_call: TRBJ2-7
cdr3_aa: CASSRGVLAGYEQYF
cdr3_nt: TGTGCCAGCAGCCGAGGGGTGCTAGCCGGCTACGAGCAGTACTTC

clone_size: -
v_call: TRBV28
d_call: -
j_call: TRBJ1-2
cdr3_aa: CASRDLGGYYGYTF
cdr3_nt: TGTGCCAGCAGGGACCTAGGGGGGTACTATGGCTACACCTTC

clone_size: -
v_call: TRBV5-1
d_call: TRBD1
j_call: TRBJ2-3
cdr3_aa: CASSLAGQGTTDTQYF
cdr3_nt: TGCGCCAGCAGCTTGGCGGGACAGGGGACCACAGATACGCAGTATTTT

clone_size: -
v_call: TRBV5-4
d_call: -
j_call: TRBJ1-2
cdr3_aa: CASSPQRANYGYTF
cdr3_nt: TGTGCCAGCAGCCCACAAAGAGCTAACTATGGCTACACCTTC